This TCR beta chain was sequenced during a study of cytomegalovirus exposure and HLA in healthy donors. With V trimmed by 2 bases and J by 4 bases, 7 bases remained unmatched. From germline, CDR1 is LGHNA and CDR2 YSLEER. The CDR3 totals 15 residues. Whole-study findings and limits: Across donors, sequencing depth was assumed by presence/absence analyses to be roughly uniform. Excluded: some indistinguishable V segments such as TRBV6-2 and TRBV6-3.

About this clone itself: Its specificity is unknown.

PCR employed 60 Vbeta and 13 Jbeta primers. The protocol was immunoSEQ multiplex PCR, while the TCRdb copy is restricted to in-frame clones and leaves out a portion. Of about 170,000 clones in the sample, almost 75% were seen once. This clonotype was sampled from a woman between 18 and 30 years old in good health and CMV-seropositive. The sequencing sample was made of PBMCs. The rearrangement uses TRBV4-3 and TRBJ2-5; 7 bases fit TRBD1. CDR3 bases: TGCGCCAGCAGCCAAAATACAGGGGTGGGAGAGACCCAGTACTTC. It translates to CASSQNTGVGETQYF.